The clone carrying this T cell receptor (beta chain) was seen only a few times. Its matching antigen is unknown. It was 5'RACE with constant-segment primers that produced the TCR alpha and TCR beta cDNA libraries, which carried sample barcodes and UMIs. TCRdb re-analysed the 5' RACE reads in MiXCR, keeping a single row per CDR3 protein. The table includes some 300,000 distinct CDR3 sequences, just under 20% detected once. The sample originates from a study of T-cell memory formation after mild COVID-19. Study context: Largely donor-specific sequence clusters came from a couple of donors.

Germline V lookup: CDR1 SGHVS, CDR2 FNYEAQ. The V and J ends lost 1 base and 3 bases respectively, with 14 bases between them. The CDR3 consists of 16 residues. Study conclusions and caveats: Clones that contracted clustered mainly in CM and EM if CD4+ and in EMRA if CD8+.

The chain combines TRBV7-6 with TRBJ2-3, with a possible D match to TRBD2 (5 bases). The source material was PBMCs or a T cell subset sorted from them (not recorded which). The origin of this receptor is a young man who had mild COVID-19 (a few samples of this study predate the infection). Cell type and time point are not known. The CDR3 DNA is TGTGCCAGCAGCTTAGGGTTGGCGGGTACTACAGATACGCAGTATTTT. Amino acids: CASSLGLAGTTDTQYF.